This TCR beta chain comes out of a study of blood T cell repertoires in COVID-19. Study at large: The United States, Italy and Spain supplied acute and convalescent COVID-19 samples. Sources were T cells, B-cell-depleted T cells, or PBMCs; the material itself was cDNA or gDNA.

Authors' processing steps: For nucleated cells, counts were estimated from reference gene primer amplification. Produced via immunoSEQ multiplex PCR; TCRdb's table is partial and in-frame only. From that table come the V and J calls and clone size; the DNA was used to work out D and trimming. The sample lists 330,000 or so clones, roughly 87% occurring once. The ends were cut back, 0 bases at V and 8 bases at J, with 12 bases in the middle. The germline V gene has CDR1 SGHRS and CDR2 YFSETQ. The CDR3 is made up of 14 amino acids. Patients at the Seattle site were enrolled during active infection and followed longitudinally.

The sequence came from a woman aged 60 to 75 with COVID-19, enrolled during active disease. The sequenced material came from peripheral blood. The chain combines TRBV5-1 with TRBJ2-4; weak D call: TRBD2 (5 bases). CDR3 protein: CASSLGAGGDIQYF. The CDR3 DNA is TGCGCCAGCAGCTTGGGGGCAGGAGGCGACATTCAGTACTTC. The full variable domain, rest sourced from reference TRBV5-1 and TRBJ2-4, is KAGVTQTPRYLIKTRGQQVTLSCSPISGHRSVSWYQQTPGQGLQFLFEYFSETQRNKGNFPGRFSGRQFSNSRSEMNVSTLELGDSALYLCASSLGAGGDIQYFGAGTRLSVL.